This T cell receptor beta chain was profiled in a study of blood T cell repertoires in COVID-19 (dated by TCRdb to about 2020). In terms of the full investigation: Samples covering the acute and convalescent phases of COVID-19 were provided by collaborators in the United States, Italy and Spain. The samples were drawn from the first 160 participants of the ongoing ImmuneRACE study and from over 950 subjects provided by 6 global collaborators. The dataset comprised deeply sampled blood TCRbeta repertoires from subjects exposed to, actively infected with, or recovered from COVID-19. Where available, HLA class I and class II types were taken from metadata supplied by the sample provider and were not determined by assay-based typing. A de-identified subject ID, COVID-19 status, age in years and sex were almost always included in the sample metadata. The repertoires were made available in a free public database intended to serve as a resource for research on the immune response to SARS-CoV-2. The prospective study material was composed of cDNA or gDNA derived from T cells, B-cell-depleted T cells, or PBMCs. The paper as a whole reports these results and caveats: Clinical and demographic metadata were provided uncurated, with the amount varying by source and participant.

TCRbeta CDR3 regions were amplified from genomic DNA using the immunoSEQ Assay, a bias-controlled multiplex PCR. In the paper's pipeline: Nucleated cell counts per sample were estimated from amplification of reference gene primers within the assay. To quantify the absolute abundance of each unique TCRbeta CDR3 rearrangement, sequence reads were collapsed and filtered. For each sample, productive Simpson clonality was calculated as the square root of Simpson's diversity index across productive rearrangements. TCRdb holds this immuneACCESS table with in-frame rearrangements only. Some clones are missing; in checked studies, unresolved V genes explain under half, and the rest has no known cause. That table furnishes V, J and clone size, whereas the DNA furnished D and trimming. The sample profile shows 410,000 or so clones; over 75% of them were found once. The ten largest clones add up to about 1.6% of the sample.

In Seattle, one collaborating source enrolled patients while the infection was active and tracked those patients longitudinally over the course of disease. The collaborating institutions used their own protocols to collect whole blood in K2EDTA tubes. Collaborator samples were shipped for TCRbeta analysis as frozen whole blood, isolated PBMCs, or DNA extracted from either sample type. From a lookup of the germline V gene, CDR1 and CDR2 are LGHNA and YSLEER. Counted from cysteine to phenylalanine, this CDR3 has 13 amino acids. Only CDR3 DNA is held: 39 bases, read in frame from base 1. Trimming at the junction amounts to 1 base on V and 4 bases on J, and the germline ends lie 5 bases apart. As for this clone: The target of this receptor is not known. Per-nucleotide qualities are absent, and no much larger clonotype sits a single base away.

Sequencing input: peripheral blood. This clonotype originated in a woman aged 40 to 50 with COVID-19, enrolled during active disease. Recombination linked TRBV4-3 to TRBJ1-5, with the D gene not confidently named. The CDR3 corresponds to CASSQGRNQPQHF. The DNA sequence is TGCGCCAGCAGCCAAGGGCGGAATCAGCCCCAGCATTTT.